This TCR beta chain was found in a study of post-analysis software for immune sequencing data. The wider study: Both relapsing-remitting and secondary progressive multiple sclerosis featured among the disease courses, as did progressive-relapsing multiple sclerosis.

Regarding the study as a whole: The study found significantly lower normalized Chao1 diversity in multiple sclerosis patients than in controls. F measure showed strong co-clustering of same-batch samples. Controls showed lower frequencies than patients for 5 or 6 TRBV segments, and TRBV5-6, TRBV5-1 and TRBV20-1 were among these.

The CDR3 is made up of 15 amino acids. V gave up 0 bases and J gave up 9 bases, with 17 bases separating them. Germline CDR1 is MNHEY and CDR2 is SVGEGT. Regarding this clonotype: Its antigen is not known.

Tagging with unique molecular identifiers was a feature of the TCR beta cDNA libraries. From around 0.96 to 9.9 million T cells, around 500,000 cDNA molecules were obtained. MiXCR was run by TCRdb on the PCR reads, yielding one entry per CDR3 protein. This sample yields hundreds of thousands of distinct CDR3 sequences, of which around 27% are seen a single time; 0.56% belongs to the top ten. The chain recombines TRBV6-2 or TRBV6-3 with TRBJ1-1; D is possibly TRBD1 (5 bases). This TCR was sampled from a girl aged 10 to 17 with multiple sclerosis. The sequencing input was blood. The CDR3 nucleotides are TGTGCCAGCAGTTACTCCGGACATGTCGTCCCGAAAGCTTTCTTT. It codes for CASSYSGHVVPKAFF.